A selection of T cell receptor beta chains follows, all from one sample in a study of T cell responses to AZD1222 COVID-19 vaccine. The data were produced by immunoSEQ multiplex PCR, yet TCRdb's version contains in-frame clones alone and is incomplete. In the table there are about 140,000 clones, approximately 90% of which are singletons. The specimen comprised peripheral blood, sampled 28 days after the second AZD1222 dose. These receptors were obtained from an adult who received the AZD1222 COVID-19 vaccine. The CDR3 runs from the conserved cysteine through the conserved F or W. A D gene is named only where the DNA matches it firmly. The listing skips clone size in some rows; elsewhere it reads once, few, many or a size class.

j_call,v_call,clone_size,cdr3_length,d_call,cdr3_aa,cdr3_nt
TRBJ2-2,TRBV13,.,16,TRBD2,CASSDPGSGITGELFF,TGTGCCAGCAGCGACCCGGGGAGCGGGATCACCGGGGAGCTGTTTTTT
TRBJ1-5,TRBV6-6,.,14,TRBD1,CASTPDRGDQPQHF,TGTGCCAGCACCCCGGACAGGGGAGATCAGCCCCAGCATTTT
TRBJ2-7,TRBV5-4,once,14,TRBD2,CASSFWDYAYEQYF,TGTGCCAGCAGCTTTTGGGACTATGCTTACGAGCAGTACTTC
TRBJ2-4,TRBV7-2,.,14,TRBD1,CASRKRGQGNIQYF,TGTGCCAGCAGAAAAAGGGGGCAGGGAAACATTCAGTACTTC
TRBJ2-1,TRBV10-3,.,15,.,CAISDQVSGANEQFF,TGTGCCATCAGTGATCAGGTTTCTGGGGCCAATGAGCAGTTCTTC
TRBJ1-1,TRBV29-1,.,13,.,CSVATLGWTEAFF,TGCAGCGTTGCGACCTTAGGATGGACTGAAGCTTTCTTT
TRBJ1-5,TRBV6-2/TRBV6-3,.,12,.,CASSYQDQPQHF,TGTGCCAGCAGTTACCAGGATCAGCCCCAGCATTTT
TRBJ2-7,TRBV13,.,14,TRBD2,CASSEPGLAGEQYF,TGTGCCAGCAGCGAACCGGGACTAGCGGGCGAGCAGTACTTC
TRBJ2-1,TRBV11-3,.,15,TRBD1,CASSSGQGPYNEQFF,TGTGCCAGCAGCTCCGGACAGGGCCCCTACAATGAGCAGTTCTTC
TRBJ1-5,TRBV19,.,16,.,CASSISGIKGNQPQHF,TGTGCCAGTAGTATATCGGGGATCAAGGGCAATCAGCCCCAGCATTTT
TRBJ1-1,TRBV7-8,.,16,.,CASSRLADVMNTEAFF,TGTGCCAGCAGCCGGTTGGCGGATGTAATGAACACTGAAGCTTTCTTT
TRBJ1-1,TRBV27,.,20,.,CASSLGTQRGFPRANTEAFF,TGTGCCAGCAGTTTAGGGACGCAAAGAGGGTTCCCGAGGGCGAACACTGAAGCTTTCTTT
TRBJ1-5,TRBV25-1,.,13,TRBD1,CASTGQGDQPQHF,TGTGCCAGCACGGGACAGGGCGATCAGCCCCAGCATTTT
TRBJ1-1,TRBV29-1,.,15,TRBD1,CSVERSGGVNTEAFF,TGCAGCGTTGAAAGGTCAGGGGGCGTGAACACTGAAGCTTTCTTT
TRBJ1-5,TRBV28,.,13,.,CASTLRAYQPQHF,TGTGCCAGCACTCTCAGGGCTTATCAGCCCCAGCATTTT
TRBJ1-5,TRBV7-8,.,16,.,CASSLTYRASNQPQHF,TGTGCCAGCAGCTTAACTTACAGAGCTAGCAATCAGCCCCAGCATTTT
TRBJ1-3,TRBV6-5,.,15,.,CASSTRRTAGNTIYF,TGTGCCAGCAGTACCCGACGGACGGCCGGAAACACCATATATTTT
TRBJ1-1,TRBV29-1,once,13,.,CSVEQGWDTEAFF,TGCAGCGTTGAGCAGGGGTGGGACACTGAAGCTTTCTTT
TRBJ2-3,TRBV11-2,.,14,.,CASSLGSSTDTQYF,TGTGCCAGCAGCTTGGGCAGCAGCACAGATACGCAGTATTTT
TRBJ2-1,TRBV20-1,.,11,.,CSAVGRDRQFF,TGCAGTGCCGTAGGGAGGGACAGGCAGTTCTTC
TRBJ1-2,TRBV19,.,15,.,CASSRRWLSNYGYTF,TGTGCCAGTAGTCGACGGTGGCTTTCTAACTATGGCTACACCTTC
TRBJ2-1,TRBV28,.,11,.,CASSSYNEQFF,TGTGCCAGCAGTTCTTACAATGAGCAGTTCTTC
TRBJ1-3,TRBV5-6,.,14,TRBD1,CASGRDSSGNTIYF,TGTGCCAGCGGCCGGGACAGCTCTGGAAACACCATATATTTT
TRBJ1-5,TRBV6-5,.,12,.,CASTEVRQPQHF,TGTGCCAGCACCGAAGTCAGGCAGCCCCAGCATTTT
TRBJ2-3,TRBV18,.,11,.,CASSGQDTQYF,TGTGCCAGCTCAGGCCAAGATACGCAGTATTTT
TRBJ2-5,TRBV7-2,.,13,.,CASSGHSQETQYF,TGTGCCAGCAGCGGCCACAGCCAAGAGACCCAGTACTTC
TRBJ2-1,TRBV12-3/TRBV12-4,.,11,.,CASTFTGEQFF,TGTGCCAGCACCTTTACAGGTGAGCAGTTCTTC
TRBJ2-7,TRBV11-3,.,17,.,CASSLDLRTLLSYEQYF,TGTGCCAGCAGCTTAGATTTACGGACGCTCCTCTCCTACGAGCAGTACTTC
TRBJ1-1,TRBV28,.,11,.,CASSLYTEAFF,TGTGCCAGCAGCCTTTACACTGAAGCTTTCTTT
TRBJ1-3,TRBV2,.,16,.,CASKPLEGFSGNTIYF,TGTGCCAGCAAGCCTCTTGAGGGCTTCTCTGGAAACACCATATATTTT
TRBJ1-1,TRBV5-8,.,13,.,CASSFERITEAFF,TGTGCCAGCAGCTTTGAACGGATCACTGAAGCTTTCTTT
TRBJ2-3,TRBV5-1,.,15,TRBD2,CASSLASGFGDTQYF,TGCGCCAGCAGCTTGGCTAGCGGGTTTGGTGATACGCAGTATTTT
TRBJ2-3,TRBV9,.,14,.,CASSVTQGADTQYF,TGTGCCAGCAGCGTAACCCAGGGTGCAGATACGCAGTATTTT
TRBJ2-7,TRBV2,.,12,TRBD2,CASSRLAVEQYF,TGTGCCAGCAGCCGACTAGCGGTGGAGCAGTACTTC
TRBJ1-2,TRBV28,.,14,TRBD1,CASYLRDRAGGYTF,TGTGCCAGCTATCTCCGGGACAGGGCCGGCGGCTACACCTTC
TRBJ2-1,TRBV29-1,once,15,.,CSVLYDGSSYNEQFF,TGCAGCGTCCTTTACGACGGTAGCTCCTACAATGAGCAGTTCTTC
TRBJ2-1,TRBV5-1,few,14,TRBD1,CASSIRQGYNEQFF,TGCGCCAGCAGCATCCGACAGGGGTACAATGAGCAGTTCTTC
TRBJ2-7,TRBV2,.,15,TRBD1,CASITPRGPNYEQYF,TGTGCCAGCATTACGCCCAGGGGGCCAAACTACGAGCAGTACTTC
TRBJ1-4,TRBV28,.,17,TRBD1,CASSLWGSTGGKEKLFF,TGTGCCAGCAGTTTGTGGGGATCGACAGGGGGCAAAGAAAAACTGTTTTTT
TRBJ2-1,TRBV30,.,14,.,CAWSVLSPTLPQFF,TGTGCCTGGAGTGTATTATCACCAACTCTCCCCCAGTTCTTC
TRBJ2-7,TRBV27,.,15,.,CASSFAGLGSYEQYF,TGTGCCAGCAGTTTCGCCGGGCTGGGCTCCTACGAGCAGTACTTC
TRBJ1-4,TRBV15,.,13,.,CTTSRASTGKLFF,TGTACCACCAGCAGAGCGTCGACGGGAAAACTGTTTTTT
TRBJ2-7,TRBV6-2/TRBV6-3,few,13,.,CASSRDRTWEQYF,TGTGCCAGCAGCCGCGACAGAACGTGGGAGCAGTACTTC
TRBJ2-7,TRBV28,.,16,.,CASSLGGSRVGYEQYF,TGTGCCAGCAGTTTAGGGGGAAGCAGGGTGGGGTACGAGCAGTACTTC
TRBJ2-2,TRBV6-1,.,16,.,CASSEGRIPNTGELFF,TGTGCCAGCAGTGAAGGCAGGATACCGAACACCGGGGAGCTGTTTTTT
TRBJ1-6,TRBV15,.,13,.,CATSRDFGSPLHF,TGTGCCACCAGCAGAGATTTTGGTTCACCCCTCCACTTT
TRBJ2-1,TRBV30,once,14,TRBD2,CACLAGGPYNEQFF,TGTGCCTGCTTAGCGGGAGGGCCGTACAATGAGCAGTTCTTC
TRBJ2-5,TRBV15,.,15,TRBD1,CATSREQGAFETQYF,TGTGCCACCAGCAGGGAGCAGGGGGCTTTCGAGACCCAGTACTTC
TRBJ1-2,TRBV29-1,.,11,.,CSVEENYGYTF,TGCAGCGTTGAAGAAAACTATGGCTACACCTTC
TRBJ2-5,TRBV28,.,16,.,CASIPPLGQGQETQYF,TGTGCCAGCATCCCTCCCTTGGGGCAGGGTCAAGAGACCCAGTACTTC
TRBJ2-1,TRBV20-1,once,15,TRBD2,CSASEGLAGVYEQFF,TGCAGTGCTAGTGAAGGACTAGCGGGAGTCTATGAGCAGTTCTTC
TRBJ2-3,TRBV18,.,14,.,CASSPQGGTDTQYF,TGTGCCAGCTCACCACAGGGGGGCACAGATACGCAGTATTTT
TRBJ2-1,TRBV3-1/TRBV3-2,.,16,.,CASSQFGTLLNNEQFF,TGTGCCAGCAGCCAATTTGGGACCCTCCTCAACAATGAGCAGTTCTTC
TRBJ2-3,TRBV5-4,.,18,TRBD2,CASSELAGGNPSTDTQYF,TGTGCCAGCAGCGAACTAGCGGGGGGAAACCCAAGCACAGATACGCAGTATTTT
TRBJ1-1,TRBV7-9,.,13,.,CASSSRGGGEAFF,TGTGCCAGCAGCTCCAGGGGAGGCGGTGAAGCTTTCTTT
TRBJ1-2,TRBV30,once,11,.,CAWGGLYGYTF,TGTGCCTGGGGGGGCTTGTATGGCTACACCTTC
TRBJ1-3,TRBV28,.,13,.,CASSLDSGNTIYF,TGTGCCAGCTCCCTGGACAGCGGAAACACCATATATTTT
TRBJ1-5,TRBV3-1/TRBV3-2,.,14,.,CASSPASGNQPQHF,TGTGCCAGCAGCCCCGCATCCGGCAATCAGCCCCAGCATTTT
TRBJ2-5,TRBV6-5,.,12,.,CASSEVVETQYF,TGTGCCAGCAGCGAGGTTGTAGAGACCCAGTACTTC
TRBJ2-5,TRBV28,.,13,TRBD2,CASSSSGKETQYF,TGTGCCAGCAGTTCTAGCGGCAAAGAGACCCAGTACTTC